This entry features one TCR beta chain sequence. Assay: immunoSEQ multiplex PCR; the TCRdb copy retains only in-frame clones and omits some. The table has fewer than 300,000 clones, about nine tenths seen once. Looked up from germline, CDR1 is GTSNPN and CDR2 is SVGIG (reference sequence). V dropped 5 bases and J dropped 7; count of bases not matched to a gene: 4. The CDR3 runs 11 residues. Enrollment of patients from Seattle took place during active infection, with longitudinal follow-up. The data were taken from a study of blood T cell repertoires in COVID-19. Study background: The samples span acute and convalescent COVID-19 from the United States, Italy and Spain.

Source material: peripheral blood. The chain has TRBV30 and TRBJ1-1; 7 bases align to TRBD1. The clonotype comes from a woman aged 45 to 65 with COVID-19, enrolled during active disease. The CDR3 loop reads CAWSGQIEAFF. CDR3 bases: TGTGCCTGGTCGGGACAGATTGAAGCTTTCTTT.